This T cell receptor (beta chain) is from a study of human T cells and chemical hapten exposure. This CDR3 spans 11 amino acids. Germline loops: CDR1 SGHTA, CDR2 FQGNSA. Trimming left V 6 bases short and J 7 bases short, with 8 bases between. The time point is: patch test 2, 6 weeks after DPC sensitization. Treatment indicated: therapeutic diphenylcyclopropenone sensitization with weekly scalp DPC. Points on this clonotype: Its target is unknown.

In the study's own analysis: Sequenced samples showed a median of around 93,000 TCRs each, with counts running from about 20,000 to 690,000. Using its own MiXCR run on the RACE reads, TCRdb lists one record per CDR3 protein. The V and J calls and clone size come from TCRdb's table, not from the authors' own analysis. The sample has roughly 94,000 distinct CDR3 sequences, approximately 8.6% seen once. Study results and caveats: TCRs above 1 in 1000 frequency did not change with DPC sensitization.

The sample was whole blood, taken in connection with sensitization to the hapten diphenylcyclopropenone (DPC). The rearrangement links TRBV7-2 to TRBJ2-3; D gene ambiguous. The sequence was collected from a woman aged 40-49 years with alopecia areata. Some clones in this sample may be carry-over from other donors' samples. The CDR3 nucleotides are TGTGCCAGCAGTCAACCCAATACGCAGTATTTT. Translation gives CASSQPNTQYF.